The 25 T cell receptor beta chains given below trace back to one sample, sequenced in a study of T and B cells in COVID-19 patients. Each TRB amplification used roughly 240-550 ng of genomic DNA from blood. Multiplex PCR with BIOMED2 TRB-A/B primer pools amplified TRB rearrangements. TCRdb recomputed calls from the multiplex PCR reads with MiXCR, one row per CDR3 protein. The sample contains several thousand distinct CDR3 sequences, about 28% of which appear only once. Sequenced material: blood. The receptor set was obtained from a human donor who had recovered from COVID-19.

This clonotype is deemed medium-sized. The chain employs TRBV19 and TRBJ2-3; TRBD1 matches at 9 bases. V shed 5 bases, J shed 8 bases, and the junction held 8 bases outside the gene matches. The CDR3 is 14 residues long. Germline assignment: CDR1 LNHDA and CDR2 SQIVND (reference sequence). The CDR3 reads CASSPGTGMATQYF. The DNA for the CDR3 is TGTGCCAGTAGTCCCGGGACAGGGATGGCTACGCAGTATTTT.

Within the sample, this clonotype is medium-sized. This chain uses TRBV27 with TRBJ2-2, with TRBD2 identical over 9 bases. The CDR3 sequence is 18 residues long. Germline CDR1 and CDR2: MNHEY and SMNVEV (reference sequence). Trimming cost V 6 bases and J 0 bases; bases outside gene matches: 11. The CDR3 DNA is TGTGCCAGCAGCCGCCAGGCCTTAGCGGGAGCGAACACCGGGGAGCTGTTTTTT. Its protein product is CASSRQALAGANTGELFF.

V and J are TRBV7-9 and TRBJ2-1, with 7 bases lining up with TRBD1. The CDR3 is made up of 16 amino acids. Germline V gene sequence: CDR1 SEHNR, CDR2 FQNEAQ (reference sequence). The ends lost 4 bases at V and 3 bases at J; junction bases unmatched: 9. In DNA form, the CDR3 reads TGTGCCAGCAGCTCTTCGGGACAGACCTTCTACAATGAGCAGTTCTTC. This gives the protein CASSSSGQTFYNEQFF.

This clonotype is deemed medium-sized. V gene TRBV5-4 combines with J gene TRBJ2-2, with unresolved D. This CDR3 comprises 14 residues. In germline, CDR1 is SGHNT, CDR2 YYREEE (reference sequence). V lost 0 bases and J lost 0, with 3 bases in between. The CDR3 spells CASSLDANTGELFF. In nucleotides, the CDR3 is TGTGCCAGCAGCTTGGACGCGAACACCGGGGAGCTGTTTTTT.

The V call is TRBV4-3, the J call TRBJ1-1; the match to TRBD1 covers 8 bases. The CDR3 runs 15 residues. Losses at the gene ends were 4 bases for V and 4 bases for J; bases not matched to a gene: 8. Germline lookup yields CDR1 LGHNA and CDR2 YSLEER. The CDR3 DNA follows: TGCGCCAGCAGCCCAGGGGGCCAGGGCGGCACTGAAGCTTTCTTT. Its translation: CASSPGGQGGTEAFF.

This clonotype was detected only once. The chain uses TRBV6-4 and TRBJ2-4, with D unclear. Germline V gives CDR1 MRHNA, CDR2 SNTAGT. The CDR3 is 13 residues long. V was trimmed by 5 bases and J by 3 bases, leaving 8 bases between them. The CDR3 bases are TGTGCCAGCAGTCCCACGGACAAAAACATTCAGTACTTC. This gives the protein CASSPTDKNIQYF.

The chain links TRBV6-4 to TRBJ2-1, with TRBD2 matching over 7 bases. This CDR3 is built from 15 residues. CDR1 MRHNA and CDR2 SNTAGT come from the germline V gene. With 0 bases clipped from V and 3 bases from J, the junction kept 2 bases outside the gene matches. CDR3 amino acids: CASSDSGGGYNEQFF. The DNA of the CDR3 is TGTGCCAGCAGTGACTCGGGGGGGGGCTACAATGAGCAGTTCTTC.

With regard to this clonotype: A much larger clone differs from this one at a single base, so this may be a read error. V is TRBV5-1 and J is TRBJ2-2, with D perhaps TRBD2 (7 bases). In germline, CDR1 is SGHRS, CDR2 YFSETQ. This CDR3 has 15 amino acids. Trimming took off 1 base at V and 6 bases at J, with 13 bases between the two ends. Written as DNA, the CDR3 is TGCGCCAGCAGCTTGACGGCGGGGGCTTCCGGGGAGCTGTTTTTT. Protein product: CASSLTAGASGELFF. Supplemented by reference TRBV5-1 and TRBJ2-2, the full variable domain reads KAGVTQTPRYLIKTRGQQVTLSCSPISGHRSVSWYQQTPGQGLQFLFEYFSETQRNKGNFPGRFSGRQFSNSRSEMNVSTLELGDSALYLCASSLTAGASGELFFGEGSRLTVL.

The CDR3 region is CAISESSGGQETQYF. CDR3 sequence (DNA): TGTGCCATCAGTGAGTCTAGCGGGGGGCAAGAGACCCAGTACTTC. The chain joins TRBV10-3 to TRBJ2-5; 10 nucleotides agree with TRBD2. CDR1 ENHRY and CDR2 SYGVKD come from the germline V gene. CDR3 length: 15 amino acids. V gave up 0 bases and J gave up 2 bases; unmatched junction bases: 0.

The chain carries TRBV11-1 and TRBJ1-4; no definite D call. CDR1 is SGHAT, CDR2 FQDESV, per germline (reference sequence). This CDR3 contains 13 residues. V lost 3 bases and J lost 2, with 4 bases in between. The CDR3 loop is CASSLYTNEKLFF. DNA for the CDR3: TGTGCCAGCAGCTTGTACACTAATGAAAAACTGTTTTTT.

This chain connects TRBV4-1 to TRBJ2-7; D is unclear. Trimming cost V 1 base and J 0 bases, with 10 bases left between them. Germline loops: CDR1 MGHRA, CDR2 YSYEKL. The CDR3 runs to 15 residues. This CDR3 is CASSQAEPSSYEQYF. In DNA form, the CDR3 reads TGCGCCAGCAGCCAAGCAGAACCCAGCTCCTACGAGCAGTACTTC.

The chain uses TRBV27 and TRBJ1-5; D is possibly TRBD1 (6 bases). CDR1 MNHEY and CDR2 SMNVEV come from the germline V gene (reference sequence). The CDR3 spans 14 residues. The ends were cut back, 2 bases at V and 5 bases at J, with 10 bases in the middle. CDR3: CASSLTGWDQPQHF. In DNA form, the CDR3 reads TGTGCCAGCAGTTTAACAGGGTGGGATCAGCCCCAGCATTTT.

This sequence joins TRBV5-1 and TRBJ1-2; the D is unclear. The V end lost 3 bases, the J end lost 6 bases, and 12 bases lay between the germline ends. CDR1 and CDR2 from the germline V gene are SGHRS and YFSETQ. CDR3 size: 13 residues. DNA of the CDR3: TGCGCCAGCAGCTCGACGGTTGAGGATGGCTACACCTTC. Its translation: CASSSTVEDGYTF. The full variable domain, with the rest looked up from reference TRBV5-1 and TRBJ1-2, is KAGVTQTPRYLIKTRGQQVTLSCSPISGHRSVSWYQQTPGQGLQFLFEYFSETQRNKGNFPGRFSGRQFSNSRSEMNVSTLELGDSALYLCASSSTVEDGYTFGSGTRLTVV.

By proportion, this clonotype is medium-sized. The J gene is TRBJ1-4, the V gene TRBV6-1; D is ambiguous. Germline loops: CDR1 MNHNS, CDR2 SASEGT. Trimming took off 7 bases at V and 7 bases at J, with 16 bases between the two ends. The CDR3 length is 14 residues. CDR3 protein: CASMEMGSSEKLFF. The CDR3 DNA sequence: TGTGCCAGCATGGAGATGGGATCTAGTGAAAAACTGTTTTTT.

CDR3 DNA sequence: TGTGCCAGCAGCTTGGATCCGACAGGGGACTATGGCTACACCTTC. Translating it yields CASSLDPTGDYGYTF. V gene TRBV5-6 combines with J gene TRBJ1-2; 8 nucleotides align to TRBD1. J gave up 3 bases and V 0 bases, and 4 bases lay outside the gene matches. The CDR3 length is 15 residues. CDR1 is SGHDT, CDR2 YYEEEE, per germline.

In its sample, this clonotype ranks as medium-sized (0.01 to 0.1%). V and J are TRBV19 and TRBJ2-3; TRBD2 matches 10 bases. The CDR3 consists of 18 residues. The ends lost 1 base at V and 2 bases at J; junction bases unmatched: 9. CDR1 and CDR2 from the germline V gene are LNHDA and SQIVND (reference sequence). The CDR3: CASSIVSTSGAYTDTQYF. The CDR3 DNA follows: TGTGCCAGTAGTATAGTCTCTACTAGCGGGGCTTACACAGATACGCAGTATTTT.

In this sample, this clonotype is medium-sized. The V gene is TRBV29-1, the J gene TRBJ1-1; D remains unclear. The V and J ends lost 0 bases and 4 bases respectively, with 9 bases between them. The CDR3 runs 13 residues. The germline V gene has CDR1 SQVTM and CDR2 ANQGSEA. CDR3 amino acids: CSVEDTRGTEAFF. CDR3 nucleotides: TGCAGCGTTGAAGATACACGAGGCACTGAAGCTTTCTTT.

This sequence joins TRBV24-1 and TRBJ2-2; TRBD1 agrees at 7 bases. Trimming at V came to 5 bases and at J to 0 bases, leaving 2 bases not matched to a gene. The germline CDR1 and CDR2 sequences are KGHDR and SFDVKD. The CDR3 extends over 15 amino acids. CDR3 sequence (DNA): TGTGCCACCAGTGGACAGGGTACGAACACCGGGGAGCTGTTTTTT. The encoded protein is CATSGQGTNTGELFF.

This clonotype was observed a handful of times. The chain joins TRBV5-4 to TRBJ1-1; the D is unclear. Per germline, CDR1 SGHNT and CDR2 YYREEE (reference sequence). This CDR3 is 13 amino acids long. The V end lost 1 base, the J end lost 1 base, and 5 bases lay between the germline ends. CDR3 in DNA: TGTGCCAGCAGCTTGCAGGCGAACACTGAAGCTTTCTTT. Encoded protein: CASSLQANTEAFF.

The CDR3 DNA follows: TGTGCCAGCAGCGACCGGCTAGCGGAATTTAATGAGCAGTTCTTC. It encodes CASSDRLAEFNEQFF. The chain joins TRBV6-4 to TRBJ2-1, with 7 positions matching TRBD2. The trim removed 6 bases at V and 7 bases at J, leaving 12 bases unmatched. This CDR3 has 15 amino acids. Germline loops: CDR1 MRHNA, CDR2 SNTAGT.

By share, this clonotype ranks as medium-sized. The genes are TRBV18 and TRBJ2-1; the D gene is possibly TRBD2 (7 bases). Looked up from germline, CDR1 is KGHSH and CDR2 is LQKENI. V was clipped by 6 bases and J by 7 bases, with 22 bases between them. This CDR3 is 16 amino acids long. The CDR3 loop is CASSLQMGGAGNEQFF. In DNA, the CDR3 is TGTGCCAGCTCCCTCCAGATGGGGGGGGCAGGGAATGAGCAGTTCTTC.

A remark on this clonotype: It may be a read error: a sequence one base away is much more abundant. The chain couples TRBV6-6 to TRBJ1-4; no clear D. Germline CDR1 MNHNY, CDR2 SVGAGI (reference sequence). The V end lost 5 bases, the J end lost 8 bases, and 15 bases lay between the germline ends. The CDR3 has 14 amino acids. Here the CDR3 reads CASSMQWAEEKLFF. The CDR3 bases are TGTGCCAGCAGTATGCAGTGGGCGGAGGAAAAACTGTTTTTT.

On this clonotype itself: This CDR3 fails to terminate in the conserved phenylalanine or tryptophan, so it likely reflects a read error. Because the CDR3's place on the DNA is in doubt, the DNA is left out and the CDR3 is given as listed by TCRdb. CDR3 region: CSAGRAGEDKEQGV. This sequence joins TRBV29-1 and TRBJ2-1; TRBD2, the D gene given by the table, was not confirmed from the DNA. The CDR3 is made up of 14 amino acids, end residues included. Germline CDR1 SQVTM, CDR2 ANQGSEA.

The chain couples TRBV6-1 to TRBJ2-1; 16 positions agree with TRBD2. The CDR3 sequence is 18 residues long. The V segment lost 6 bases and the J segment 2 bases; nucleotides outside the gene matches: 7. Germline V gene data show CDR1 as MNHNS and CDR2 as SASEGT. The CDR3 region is CASRLWGTSGGAYNEQFF. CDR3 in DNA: TGTGCCAGCAGACTCTGGGGGACTAGCGGGGGGGCCTACAATGAGCAGTTCTTC.

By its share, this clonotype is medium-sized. In nucleotides, the CDR3 is TGTGCCAGCAGTAAACTCTGGGGGGAGCTGTTTTTT. Translation: CASSKLWGELFF. The V call is TRBV6-5, the J call TRBJ2-2; D unresolved. The CDR3 loop spans 12 amino acids. Germline values: CDR1 MNHEY, CDR2 SVGAGI. Trimming removed 5 bases at V and 8 bases at J, with 9 bases between.